This T cell receptor (beta chain) derives from a study of graft-versus-host responses after intestinal transplantation. Sequencing was performed with immunoSEQ multiplex PCR; in TCRdb, only in-frame clones are kept and a portion is missing. The data show about 37,000 clones, with roughly 90% seen just once and roughly 17% held by the top ten. Graft tissue was processed to release intraepithelial and lamina propria lymphocytes. The CDR3 extends over 15 amino acids. CDR1 is MNHNS and CDR2 is SASEGT in the germline V gene. J gave up 4 bases and V 7 bases, and 8 bases lay outside the gene matches. The rearrangement links TRBV6-1 to TRBJ1-4, with TRBD1 matching 8 bases. The sequence was obtained from a human patient who received an intestinal transplant, so some T cells may come from the graft donor. Source: ileum tissue, taken about 200 days after intestinal transplant. CDR3 amino acids: CASNRGQAYNEKLFF. The CDR3 DNA follows: TGTGCCAGCAACAGGGGACAGGCTTATAATGAAAAACTGTTTTTT.